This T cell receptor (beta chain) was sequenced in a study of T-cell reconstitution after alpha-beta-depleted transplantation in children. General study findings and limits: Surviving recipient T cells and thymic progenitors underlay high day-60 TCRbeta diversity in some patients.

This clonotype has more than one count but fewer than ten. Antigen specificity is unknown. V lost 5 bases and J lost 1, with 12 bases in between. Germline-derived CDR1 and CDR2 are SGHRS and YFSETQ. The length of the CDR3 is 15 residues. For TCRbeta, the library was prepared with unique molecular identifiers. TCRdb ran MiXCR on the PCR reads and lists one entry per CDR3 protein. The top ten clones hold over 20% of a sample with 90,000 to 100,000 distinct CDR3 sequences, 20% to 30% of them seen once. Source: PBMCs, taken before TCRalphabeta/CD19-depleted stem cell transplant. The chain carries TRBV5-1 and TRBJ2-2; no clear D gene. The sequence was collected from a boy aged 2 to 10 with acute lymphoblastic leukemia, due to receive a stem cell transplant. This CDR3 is CASRPTSLNTGELFF. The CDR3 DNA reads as TGCGCCAGCAGGCCGACTTCCCTGAACACCGGGGAGCTGTTTTTT.